Presented here are 20 T cell receptor beta chains from one specimen sequenced in a study of T-cell reconstitution after alpha-beta-depleted transplantation in children. Researchers prepared the TCRbeta library using unique molecular identifiers, the study reports. Each CDR3 protein gets one entry after TCRdb re-called the PCR reads with MiXCR. This sample has around 17,000 distinct CDR3 sequences, with around 5.1% found just once. This specimen was PBMCs, taken before TCRalphabeta/CD19-depleted stem cell transplant. The receptor set was obtained from a boy younger than 18 with acute lymphoblastic leukemia, due to receive a stem cell transplant.

This clonotype was seen at least ten times. The chain recombines TRBV4-1 with TRBJ2-3; 11 bases fit TRBD2. This CDR3 contains 16 residues. V was clipped by 6 bases and J by 0 bases; unmatched bases: 5. Per germline, CDR1 MGHRA and CDR2 YSYEKL. As DNA, the CDR3 is TGCGCCAGCAGACCCCGACTAGCGGGGAGCACAGATACGCAGTATTTT. It yields the protein CASRPRLAGSTDTQYF.

This clonotype occurred many times. The chain uses TRBV5-6 and TRBJ2-5; weak D call: TRBD2 (5 bases). Trimming left V 4 bases short and J 2 bases short, with 12 bases between. The CDR3 has 14 amino acids. Germline CDR1 SGHDT, CDR2 YYEEEE. The CDR3 region is CASSPASLQETQYF. CDR3 in DNA: TGTGCCAGCAGCCCAGCTAGCTTACAAGAGACCCAGTACTTC.

This clonotype was recorded at least ten times. V is TRBV4-1 and J is TRBJ2-6; maybe TRBD1 (5 bases). Germline CDR1 MGHRA, CDR2 YSYEKL. The V and J ends lost 0 bases and 2 bases respectively, with 17 bases between them. This CDR3 contains 19 residues. The CDR3 coding sequence is TGCGCCAGCAGCCAAGATCGGGCGCAGGGCTACCCTGGGGCCAACGTCCTGACTTTC. It codes for CASSQDRAQGYPGANVLTF.

This clonotype was recorded at least ten times. The rearrangement joins TRBV13 to TRBJ1-1, with 9 positions matching TRBD1. This CDR3 contains 15 residues. The V gene end was trimmed by 4 bases and the J gene end by 8 bases; junction bases not matched to a gene: 11. Germline CDR1 reads PRHDT; CDR2 reads FYEKMQ (reference sequence). The CDR3 region has the DNA TGTGCCAGCAGCTCCGTTAACAGGGGGCAGGACGAAGCTTTCTTT. Its translation: CASSSVNRGQDEAFF.

The table lists this clonotype with many counts. V is TRBV7-6 and J is TRBJ2-3; TRBD2 matches at 12 bases. The length of the CDR3 is 15 residues. CDR1 is SGHVS and CDR2 is FNYEAQ in the germline V gene. With 3 bases clipped from V and 5 bases from J, the junction kept 3 bases outside the gene matches. The CDR3 spells CASSLTSGSVDTQYF. The CDR3 DNA follows: TGTGCCAGCAGCTTGACTAGCGGGAGTGTAGATACGCAGTATTTT.

This clonotype was detected many times. The chain has TRBV7-2 and TRBJ2-7; 12 nucleotides agree with TRBD2. Germline-derived CDR1 and CDR2 are SGHTA and FQGNSA. This CDR3 spans 16 amino acids. V lost 1 base, J lost 2 bases, and 3 bases stayed unmatched. The CDR3 sequence is CASSLGLAGGPYEQYF. The CDR3 DNA sequence: TGTGCCAGCAGCTTAGGCCTAGCGGGAGGGCCCTACGAGCAGTACTTC.

This clonotype was observed at least ten times. The V and J genes are TRBV28 and TRBJ2-6; 9 bases are shared with TRBD1. The V gene end was trimmed by 4 bases and the J gene end by 4 bases; junction bases not matched to a gene: 2. Germline V gene sequence: CDR1 MDHEN, CDR2 SYDVKM. This CDR3 spans 15 amino acids. The CDR3 here is CASSSQGAGANVLTF. The CDR3 region has the DNA TGTGCCAGCAGTTCACAGGGGGCCGGGGCCAACGTCCTGACTTTC. Full variable domain (remainder filled in from reference TRBV28 and TRBJ2-6): DVKVTQSSRYLVKRTGEKVFLECVQDMDHENMFWYRQDPGLGLRLIYFSYDVKMKEKGDIPEGYSVSREKKERFSLILESASTNQTSMYLCASSSQGAGANVLTFGAGSRLTVL.

There are many counts of this clonotype. The gene calls are TRBV29-1 and TRBJ1-2; D is ambiguous. This CDR3 is 12 amino acids long. V lost 4 bases and J lost 2, with 8 bases in between. From germline, CDR1 is SQVTM and CDR2 ANQGSEA. The CDR3 DNA reads TGCAGCGTTGGTGGGTCCAACTATGGCTACACCTTC. Amino acids: CSVGGSNYGYTF.

Sample share makes this clonotype medium-sized (0.01 to 0.1%). The rearrangement uses TRBV12-3 or TRBV12-4 and TRBJ1-4; a weak D match, TRBD1 (6 bases). V lost 5 bases to trimming and J lost 4 bases, with 11 bases between them. The CDR3 totals 14 residues. CDR3 DNA sequence: TGTGCCAGCAGTAGGACAGCCCGTAATGAAAAACTGTTTTTT. It codes for CASSRTARNEKLFF.

This clonotype was counted at least ten times. The chain links TRBV18 to TRBJ2-1, with a possible D match to TRBD2 (5 bases). This CDR3 spans 16 amino acids. V gave up 2 bases and J gave up 3 bases, with 14 bases separating them. Germline lookup yields CDR1 KGHSH and CDR2 LQKENI. The CDR3 coding sequence is TGTGCCAGCTCACCAGAGATAAGCGGCAACTACAATGAGCAGTTCTTC. The encoded protein is CASSPEISGNYNEQFF.

At least ten counts were recorded for this clonotype. The rearrangement uses TRBV4-1 and TRBJ2-1; D not certain. The CDR3 extends over 14 amino acids. Germline values: CDR1 MGHRA, CDR2 YSYEKL. Trimming removed 0 bases from V and 4 bases from J, with 7 bases in between. CDR3 protein: CASSQDKRYNEQFF. The CDR3 DNA reads TGCGCCAGCAGCCAAGATAAACGATACAATGAGCAGTTCTTC.

Many counts were recorded for this clonotype. V is TRBV3-1 and J is TRBJ2-7, with no clear D. Germline CDR1 reads LGHDT; CDR2 reads YNNKEL (reference sequence). The V end lost 1 base, the J end lost 4 bases, and 11 bases lay between the germline ends. The CDR3 runs to 14 residues. For the CDR3, the DNA is TGTGCCAGCAGCCAAGGGCCAAGATTATACGAGCAGTACTTC. Translated: CASSQGPRLYEQYF.

This clonotype was seen many times. This rearrangement joins TRBV7-9 to TRBJ2-1; TRBD2 aligns across 7 bases. The germline CDR1 and CDR2 sequences are SEHNR and FQNEAQ (reference sequence). The CDR3 runs 16 residues. After removal of 4 bases from V and 4 bases from J, the junction contained 10 bases not matched to a gene. CDR3 coding DNA: TGTGCCAGCAGCTCCATGGTTGCGGGAGTATACAATGAGCAGTTCTTC. Residues: CASSSMVAGVYNEQFF.

This clonotype showed up many times. The rearrangement uses TRBV6-5 and TRBJ1-5; no clear D gene. This CDR3 contains 14 residues. Trimming removed 0 bases at V and 6 bases at J, with 9 bases between. Looked up from germline, CDR1 is MNHEY and CDR2 is SVGAGI. CDR3 DNA: TGTGCCAGCAGTTACTCGAATTCGGGTCAGCCCCAGCATTTT. It is translated as CASSYSNSGQPQHF.

This clonotype was observed many times. A junction end diverges from the germline sequence, so it may reflect a read error. This sequence joins TRBV19 and TRBJ1-5, with D uncertain. This CDR3 contains 14 residues. In germline, CDR1 is LNHDA, CDR2 SQIVND (reference sequence). CDR3 DNA sequence: TGTGCCAGTAGAATAGGGCAGGGCAATCAGCCCCAGCATTTT. Amino acids: CASRIGQGNQPQHF. Looking up the rest from reference TRBV19 and TRBJ1-5 gives the full variable domain: DGGITQSPKYLFRKEGQNVTLSCEQNLNHDAMYWYRQDPGQGLRLIYYSQIVNDFQKGDIAEGYSVSREKKESFPLTVTSAQKNPTAFYLCASRIGQGNQPQHFGDGTRLSIL.

The sample holds many counts of this clonotype. CDR3 nucleotides: TGTGCCAGCAGCCAAGATAACAGGGAGTGGTCACCCCTCCACTTT. The encoded protein is CASSQDNREWSPLHF. The rearrangement uses TRBV4-2 and TRBJ1-6; possibly TRBD1 for D (6 bases). CDR3 length: 15 residues. Germline V gene lookup returns CDR1 LGHNA and CDR2 YNFKEQ. Trimming removed 0 bases at V and 10 bases at J, with 13 bases between.

This clonotype was counted ten times or more. The rearrangement links TRBV4-1 to TRBJ1-5; D not resolved. Germline CDR1 and CDR2: MGHRA and YSYEKL. The CDR3 length is 16 residues. Trimming left V 0 bases short and J 3 bases short, with 12 bases between. The CDR3 spells CASSQEGRGNNQPQHF. CDR3 in DNA: TGCGCCAGCAGCCAAGAAGGGAGAGGTAACAATCAGCCCCAGCATTTT.

This clonotype was detected only a few times. The chain has TRBV19 and TRBJ2-5, with D hard to call. The CDR3 length is 15 residues. Germline CDR1 LNHDA, CDR2 SQIVND (reference sequence). Trimming cost V 3 bases and J 1 base, with 12 bases left between them. In DNA form, the CDR3 reads TGTGCCAGTAGTATCGGTGGGCTAATCCAAGAGACCCAGTACTTC. It translates to CASSIGGLIQETQYF.

This clonotype is termed medium-sized. V is TRBV20-1 and J is TRBJ2-1, with 13 positions matching TRBD2. Germline V gene lookup returns CDR1 DFQATT and CDR2 SNEGSKA (reference sequence). V shed 0 bases and J 4 bases; nucleotides not matched to a gene: 3. The CDR3 has 16 amino acids. The CDR3 loop is CSARDQGLAGYNEQFF. Here the CDR3 DNA reads TGCAGTGCTAGAGACCAGGGACTAGCGGGATACAATGAGCAGTTCTTC.

This clonotype showed up many times. The chain employs TRBV4-2 and TRBJ2-3; perhaps D is TRBD1 or TRBD2 (5 bases each). Trimming took off 0 bases at V and 2 bases at J, with 9 bases between the two ends. This CDR3 spans 15 amino acids. Germline CDR1 and CDR2: LGHNA and YNFKEQ. The CDR3 reads CASSQDGAFTDTQYF. Here the CDR3 DNA reads TGTGCCAGCAGCCAAGACGGGGCATTCACAGATACGCAGTATTTT.